The 9 T cell receptor beta chains below were found in one sample sequenced in a study of shared clonotypes between healthy human individuals. Data came from immunoSEQ multiplex PCR; TCRdb stores just in-frame clones and leaves some out. The data show fewer than 2.5 million clones, under 95% seen once. Source material: naive CD4+ T cells from PBMCs. Subset: CD45RA+ positively selected. Every receptor here comes from a man between 18 and 29 years old in good health. Some clones in this sample may be carry-over from other donors' samples.

CDR3 sequence: CASSLWPYGYTF. CDR3 coding DNA: TGTGCCAGCAGTTTATGGCCCTATGGCTACACCTTC. The rearrangement links TRBV28 to TRBJ1-2; no definite D call. The CDR3 is made up of 12 amino acids. Germline CDR1 MDHEN, CDR2 SYDVKM. Trimming took off 0 bases at V and 4 bases at J, with 3 bases between the two ends.

About this clone: The same CDR3 arises from other DNA sequences in this sample as well. The genes are TRBV6-5 and TRBJ1-2; no clear D gene. Deletions cut 0 bases from V and 6 bases from J, with 8 bases between. The CDR3 runs to 13 residues. Germline CDR1 is MNHEY and CDR2 is SVGAGI. The chain's CDR3 is CASSYSGGHGYTF. The CDR3 DNA is TGTGCCAGCAGTTACTCGGGCGGCCATGGCTACACCTTC.

The chain combines TRBV29-1 with TRBJ1-1, with a tentative D call TRBD1 (6 bases). The germline V gene encodes CDR1 SQVTM and CDR2 ANQGSEA. The CDR3 has 14 residues. Trimming cost V 6 bases and J 1 base, with 15 bases left between them. Written as DNA, the CDR3 is TGCAGCGTAAGAACGACAGGAGAGAACACTGAAGCTTTCTTT. It codes for CSVRTTGENTEAFF.

This clone appeared a few times. V is TRBV7-7 and J is TRBJ1-3; D uncertain. CDR3 length: 13 amino acids. Trimming removed 5 bases at V and 4 bases at J, with 9 bases between. Germline V gene sequence: CDR1 SSHAT, CDR2 FNYEAQ (reference sequence). CDR3 in amino acids: CASSRAPGNTIYF. The CDR3 DNA is TGTGCCAGCAGCCGGGCCCCGGGAAACACCATATATTTT.

Remarks on this clone: Other DNA sequences in the sample encode the same CDR3. V and J are TRBV10-3 and TRBJ1-4; no clear D gene. Germline values: CDR1 ENHRY, CDR2 SYGVKD. The CDR3 is 12 amino acids. The germline V and J ends were trimmed by 0 bases and 8 bases, with 4 bases remaining between them. The DNA for the CDR3 is TGTGCCATCAGTGAGTCGAGGGAAAAACTGTTTTTT. Protein sequence: CAISESREKLFF.

The rearrangement joins TRBV5-4 to TRBJ1-1; unclear D gene. Deletions cut 4 bases from V and 3 bases from J, with 25 bases between. Germline CDR1 reads SGHNT; CDR2 reads YYREEE (reference sequence). The CDR3 is 18 residues long. The CDR3: CASSARAGSRYPHTEAFF. In DNA form, the CDR3 reads TGTGCCAGCAGCGCACGGGCGGGGTCCCGTTATCCCCACACTGAAGCTTTCTTT.

The CDR3 sequence: CAISDSGRVVTGELFF. Here the CDR3 DNA reads TGTGCCATCAGTGATTCCGGGCGGGTGGTTACCGGGGAGCTGTTTTTT. This chain joins TRBV10-3 and TRBJ2-2; TRBD2 is a possible D gene (5 bases). There are 16 residues in the CDR3. V was cut by 3 bases and J by 5 bases, with 16 bases left in between. The V gene's germline CDR1 is ENHRY and CDR2 SYGVKD.

The chain has TRBV9 and TRBJ2-7, with 9 bases that match TRBD1. The V segment lost 4 bases and the J segment 2 bases; nucleotides outside the gene matches: 4. In germline, CDR1 is SGDLS, CDR2 YYNGEE. The CDR3 spans 14 residues. The DNA for the CDR3 is TGTGCCAGCAGCCCCGGACAGGGGCCCTACGAGCAGTACTTC. This gives the protein CASSPGQGPYEQYF.

This chain joins TRBV19 and TRBJ2-2, with TRBD2 matching 8 bases. This CDR3 has 17 residues. Germline V gene sequence: CDR1 LNHDA, CDR2 SQIVND (reference sequence). The J segment lost 7 bases and the V segment lost 5 bases, leaving 15 bases of the junction unmatched. The CDR3: CASSPFFSGRGNGELFF. CDR3 coding DNA: TGTGCCAGTAGTCCCTTTTTCAGCGGGAGAGGGAACGGGGAGCTGTTTTTT.